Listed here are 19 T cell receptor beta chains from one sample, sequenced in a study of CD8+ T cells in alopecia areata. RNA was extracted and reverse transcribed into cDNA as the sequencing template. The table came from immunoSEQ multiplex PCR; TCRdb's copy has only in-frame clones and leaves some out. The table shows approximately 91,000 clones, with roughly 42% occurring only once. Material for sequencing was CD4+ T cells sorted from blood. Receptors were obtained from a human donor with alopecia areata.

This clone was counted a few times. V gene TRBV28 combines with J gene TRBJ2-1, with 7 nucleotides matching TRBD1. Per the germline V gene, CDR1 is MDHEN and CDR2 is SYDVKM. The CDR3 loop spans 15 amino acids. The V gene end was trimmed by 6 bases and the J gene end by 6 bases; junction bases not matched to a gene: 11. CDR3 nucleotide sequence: TGTGCCAGCAGCCCTCACACCAACAGGGGCAATGAGCAGTTCTTC. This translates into CASSPHTNRGNEQFF.

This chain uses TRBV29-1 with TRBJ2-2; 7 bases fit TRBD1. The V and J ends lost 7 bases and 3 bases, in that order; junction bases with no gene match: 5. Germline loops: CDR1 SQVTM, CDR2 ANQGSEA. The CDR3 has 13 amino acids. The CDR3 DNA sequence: TGCAGCGGACAGGGTTGGGACACCGGGGAGCTGTTTTTT. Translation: CSGQGWDTGELFF.

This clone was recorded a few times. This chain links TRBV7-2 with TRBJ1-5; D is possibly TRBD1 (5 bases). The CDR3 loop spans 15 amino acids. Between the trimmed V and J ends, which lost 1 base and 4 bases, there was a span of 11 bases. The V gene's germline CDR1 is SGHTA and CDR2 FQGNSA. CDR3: CASSLEGDVNQPQHF. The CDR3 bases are TGTGCCAGCAGCTTAGAAGGGGACGTAAATCAGCCCCAGCATTTT.

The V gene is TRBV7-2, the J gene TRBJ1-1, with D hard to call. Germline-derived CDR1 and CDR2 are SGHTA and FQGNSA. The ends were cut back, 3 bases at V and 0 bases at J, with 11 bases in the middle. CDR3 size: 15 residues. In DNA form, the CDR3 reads TGTGCCAGCAGCTTTTACACCATGGTGAACACTGAAGCTTTCTTT. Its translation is CASSFYTMVNTEAFF.

For the CDR3, the DNA is TGCAGCGCTGTTAGGGTGACCCCGCTTGTATCCAAAAACATTCAGTACTTC. It encodes CSAVRVTPLVSKNIQYF. V usage is TRBV29-1 and J usage is TRBJ2-4; D gene ambiguous. The CDR3 spans 17 residues. Germline values: CDR1 SQVTM, CDR2 ANQGSEA. Between the trimmed V and J ends, which lost 7 bases and 2 bases, there was a span of 24 bases. Variable domain in full (rest from reference TRBV29-1 and TRBJ2-4): SAVISQKPSRDICQRGTSLTIQCQVDSQVTMMFWYRQQPGQSLTLIATANQGSEATYESGFVIDKFPISRPNLTFSTLTVSNMSPEDSSIYLCSAVRVTPLVSKNIQYFGAGTRLSVL.

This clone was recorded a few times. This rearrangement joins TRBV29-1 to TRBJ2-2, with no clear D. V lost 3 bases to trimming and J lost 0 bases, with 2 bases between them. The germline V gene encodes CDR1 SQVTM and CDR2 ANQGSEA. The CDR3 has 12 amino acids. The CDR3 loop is CSVDANTGELFF. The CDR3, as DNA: TGCAGCGTTGATGCGAACACCGGGGAGCTGTTTTTT.

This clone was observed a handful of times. CDR3 amino acids: CASSRSAVGEQFF. CDR3 bases: TGTGCCAGCAGCCGATCAGCGGTTGGTGAGCAGTTCTTC. The chain combines TRBV14 with TRBJ2-1; possibly TRBD2 for D (5 bases). Trimming took 4 bases from V and 9 from J, leaving 13 bases between them. CDR3 size: 13 residues. Germline CDR1 and CDR2: SGHDN and FVKESK.

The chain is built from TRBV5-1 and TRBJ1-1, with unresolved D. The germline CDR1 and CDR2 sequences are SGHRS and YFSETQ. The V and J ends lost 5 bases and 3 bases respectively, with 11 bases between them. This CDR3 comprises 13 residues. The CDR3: CASSRQGDTEAFF. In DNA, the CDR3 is TGCGCCAGCAGTCGCCAAGGTGACACTGAAGCTTTCTTT. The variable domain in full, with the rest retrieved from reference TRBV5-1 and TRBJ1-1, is KAGVTQTPRYLIKTRGQQVTLSCSPISGHRSVSWYQQTPGQGLQFLFEYFSETQRNKGNFPGRFSGRQFSNSRSEMNVSTLELGDSALYLCASSRQGDTEAFFGQGTRLTVV.

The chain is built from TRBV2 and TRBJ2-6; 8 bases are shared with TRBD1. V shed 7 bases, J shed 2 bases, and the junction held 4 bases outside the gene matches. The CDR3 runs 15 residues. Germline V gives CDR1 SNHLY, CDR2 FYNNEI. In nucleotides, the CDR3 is TGTGCCAGCATCAGGGGGCAAACTGGGGCCAACGTCCTGACTTTC. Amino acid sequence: CASIRGQTGANVLTF. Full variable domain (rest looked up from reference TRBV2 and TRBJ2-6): EPEVTQTPSHQVTQMGQEVILRCVPISNHLYFYWYRQILGQKVEFLVSFYNNEISEKSEIFDDQFSVERPDGSNFTLKIRSTKLEDSAMYFCASIRGQTGANVLTFGAGSRLTVL.

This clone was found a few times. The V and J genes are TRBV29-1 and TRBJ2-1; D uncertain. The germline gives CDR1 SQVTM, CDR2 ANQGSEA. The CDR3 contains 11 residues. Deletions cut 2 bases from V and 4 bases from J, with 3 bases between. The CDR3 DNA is TGCAGCGTTGAATCGTACAATGAGCAGTTCTTC. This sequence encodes CSVESYNEQFF.

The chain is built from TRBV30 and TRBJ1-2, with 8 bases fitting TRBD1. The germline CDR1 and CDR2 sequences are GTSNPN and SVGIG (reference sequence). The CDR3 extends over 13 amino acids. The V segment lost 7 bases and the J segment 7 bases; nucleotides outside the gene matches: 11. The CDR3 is CALTDRVDFGYTF. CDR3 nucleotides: TGTGCCTTGACGGACAGGGTTGACTTTGGCTACACCTTC.

The CDR3 spells CSVGAQETQYF. CDR3 coding DNA: TGCAGCGTTGGGGCCCAAGAGACCCAGTACTTC. This rearrangement joins TRBV29-1 to TRBJ2-5; D remains unclear. The V end lost 4 bases, the J end lost 1 base, and 4 bases lay between the germline ends. The CDR3 covers 11 residues. Germline CDR1 reads SQVTM; CDR2 reads ANQGSEA.

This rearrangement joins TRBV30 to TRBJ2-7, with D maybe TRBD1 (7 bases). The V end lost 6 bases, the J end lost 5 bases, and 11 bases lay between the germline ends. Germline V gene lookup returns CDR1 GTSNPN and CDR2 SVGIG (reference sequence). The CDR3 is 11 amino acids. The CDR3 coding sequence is TGTGCCTGTCAGGGGGGCAACGAGCAGTACTTC. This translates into CACQGGNEQYF.

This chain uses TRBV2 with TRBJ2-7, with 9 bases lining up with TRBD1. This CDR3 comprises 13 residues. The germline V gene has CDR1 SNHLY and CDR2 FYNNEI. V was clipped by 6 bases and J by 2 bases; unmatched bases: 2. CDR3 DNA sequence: TGTGCCAGCAGCCGGGACAGGGCCTACGAGCAGTACTTC. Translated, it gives CASSRDRAYEQYF.

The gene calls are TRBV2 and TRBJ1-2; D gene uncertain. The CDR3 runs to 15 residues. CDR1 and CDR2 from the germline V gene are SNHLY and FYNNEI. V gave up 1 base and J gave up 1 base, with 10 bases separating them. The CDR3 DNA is TGTGCCAGCAGTGAAGAGCTCCCCTATAACTATGGCTACACCTTC. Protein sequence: CASSEELPYNYGYTF.

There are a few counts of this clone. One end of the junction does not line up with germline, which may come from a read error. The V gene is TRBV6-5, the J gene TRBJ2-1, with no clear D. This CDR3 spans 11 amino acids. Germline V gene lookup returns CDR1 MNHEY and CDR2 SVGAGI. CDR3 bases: TGTGCCAGCAGGTACTACAATGAGCAGTTCTTC. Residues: CASRYYNEQFF.

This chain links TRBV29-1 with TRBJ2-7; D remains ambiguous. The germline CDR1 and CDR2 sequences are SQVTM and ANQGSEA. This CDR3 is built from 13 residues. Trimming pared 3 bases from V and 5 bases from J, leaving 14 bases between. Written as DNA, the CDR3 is TGCAGCGTTGACGACGGTCCCCTGGACGAGCAGTACTTC. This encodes CSVDDGPLDEQYF.

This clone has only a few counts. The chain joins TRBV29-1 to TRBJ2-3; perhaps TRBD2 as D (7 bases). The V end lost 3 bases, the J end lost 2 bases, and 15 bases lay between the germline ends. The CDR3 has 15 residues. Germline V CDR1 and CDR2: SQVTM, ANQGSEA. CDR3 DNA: TGCAGCGTTGAGGGGGCGGGGGTCGCCACAGATACGCAGTATTTT. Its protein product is CSVEGAGVATDTQYF.

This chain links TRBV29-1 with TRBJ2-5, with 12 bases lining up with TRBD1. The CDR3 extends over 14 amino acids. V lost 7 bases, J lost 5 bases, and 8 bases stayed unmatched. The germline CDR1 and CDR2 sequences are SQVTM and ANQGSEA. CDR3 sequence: CSGAGTGGWETQYF. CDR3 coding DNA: TGCAGCGGAGCCGGGACAGGGGGCTGGGAGACCCAGTACTTC. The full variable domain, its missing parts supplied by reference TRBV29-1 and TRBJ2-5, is SAVISQKPSRDICQRGTSLTIQCQVDSQVTMMFWYRQQPGQSLTLIATANQGSEATYESGFVIDKFPISRPNLTFSTLTVSNMSPEDSSIYLCSGAGTGGWETQYFGPGTRLLVL.